The 22 T cell receptor beta chains reported below all come from one sample, sequenced in a study of cytomegalovirus exposure and HLA in healthy donors. PCR amplification relied on 60 Vbeta primers (plus 13 Jbeta primers). The repertoire was sequenced with immunoSEQ multiplex PCR; TCRdb's copy has only in-frame clones and lacks some. This sample has some 200,000 clones; over 65% occur once, and the top ten carry 0.63%. The specimen was PBMCs. Receptors originate from a man between 18 and 35 years old in good health and CMV-seronegative.

This chain joins TRBV11-2 and TRBJ2-7; perhaps TRBD2 as D (6 bases). Trimming removed 2 bases at V and 6 bases at J, with 11 bases between. The CDR3 is 13 amino acids. CDR1 SGHAT and CDR2 FQNNGV come from the germline V gene. DNA of the CDR3: TGTGCCAGCAGCTTATTTCGGGGGATCGAGCAGTACTTC. It is translated as CASSLFRGIEQYF.

J is TRBJ2-2 and V is TRBV18, with D unresolved. The CDR3 sequence is 12 residues long. The ends were cut back, 3 bases at V and 6 bases at J, with 5 bases in the middle. Germline assignment: CDR1 KGHSH and CDR2 LQKENI. The CDR3 loop is CASSPRAGELFF. The CDR3 DNA sequence: TGTGCCAGCTCACCTCGGGCCGGGGAGCTGTTTTTT.

The rearrangement links TRBV19 to TRBJ1-1; D perhaps matches TRBD1 (5 bases). Germline-derived CDR1 and CDR2 are LNHDA and SQIVND (reference sequence). The CDR3 spans 12 residues. V lost 6 bases to trimming and J lost 4 bases, with 9 bases between them. The CDR3 is CASRPGVTEAFF. CDR3 in DNA: TGTGCCAGTAGACCGGGGGTCACTGAAGCTTTCTTT.

The chain is built from TRBV6-6 and TRBJ2-7; 7 bases match TRBD1. Germline V gene lookup returns CDR1 MNHNY and CDR2 SVGAGI (reference sequence). Trimming removed 0 bases from V and 1 base from J; junction bases left unmatched: 6. The CDR3 is made up of 16 amino acids. CDR3 bases: TGTGCCAGCAGTTACTCGTCCGGGACAGTTTCCTACGAGCAGTACTTC. This gives the protein CASSYSSGTVSYEQYF.

This clone was recorded once. Other DNA sequences in this sample translate to the same CDR3. This chain connects TRBV7-6 to TRBJ2-6; 7 positions agree with TRBD2. V shed 0 bases and J 0 bases; nucleotides not matched to a gene: 2. The CDR3 is made up of 17 amino acids. The germline gives CDR1 SGHVS, CDR2 FNYEAQ. The CDR3 region is CASSLATGGSGANVLTF. As DNA, the CDR3 is TGTGCCAGCAGCTTAGCGACGGGGGGCTCTGGGGCCAACGTCCTGACTTTC.

The rearrangement links TRBV2 to TRBJ2-4, with a possible D match to TRBD1 (6 bases). Germline-derived CDR1 and CDR2 are SNHLY and FYNNEI. The CDR3 has 13 amino acids. Trimming removed 6 bases from V and 5 bases from J, with 11 bases in between. As DNA, the CDR3 is TGTGCCAGCAGAACAGGGTATGAAAACATTCAGTACTTC. Its translation is CASRTGYENIQYF. Looking up the rest from reference TRBV2 and TRBJ2-4 gives the full variable domain: EPEVTQTPSHQVTQMGQEVILRCVPISNHLYFYWYRQILGQKVEFLVSFYNNEISEKSEIFDDQFSVERPDGSNFTLKIRSTKLEDSAMYFCASRTGYENIQYFGAGTRLSVL.

The chain couples TRBV27 to TRBJ1-1; 7 bases agree with TRBD1. V gave up 5 bases and J gave up 3 bases; unmatched junction bases: 9. The CDR3 runs 15 residues. The germline CDR1 and CDR2 sequences are MNHEY and SMNVEV (reference sequence). The CDR3 sequence: CASSQEQGTDTEAFF. The CDR3 DNA reads as TGTGCCAGCAGTCAAGAACAGGGGACGGACACTGAAGCTTTCTTT.

This clone has a handful of counts. V is TRBV10-3 and J is TRBJ2-7; D may be TRBD2 (6 bases). Germline CDR1 is ENHRY and CDR2 is SYGVKD. V was shortened by 8 bases and J by 3 bases, with 14 bases between the two germline ends. The CDR3 totals 13 residues. The CDR3 DNA reads TGTGCCATCGGAGGGCAGAGAGACTACGAGCAGTACTTC. Translating it yields CAIGGQRDYEQYF.

The rearrangement joins TRBV18 to TRBJ2-1; 11 nucleotides align to TRBD2. V shed 4 bases, J shed 5 bases, and the junction held 4 bases outside the gene matches. The germline V gene has CDR1 KGHSH and CDR2 LQKENI. CDR3 length: 15 amino acids. The CDR3 region has the DNA TGTGCCAGCTCACTAGGGACTAGCGGTCACAATGAGCAGTTCTTC. Its protein is CASSLGTSGHNEQFF.

The V call is TRBV27, the J call TRBJ1-1, with 8 bases that match TRBD1. Germline CDR1 and CDR2: MNHEY and SMNVEV (reference sequence). V dropped 5 bases and J dropped 4; count of bases not matched to a gene: 9. The CDR3 length is 15 residues. For the CDR3, the DNA is TGTGCCAGCAGTAGGGCAGGGGGCGCACCCACTGAAGCTTTCTTT. This gives the protein CASSRAGGAPTEAFF.

The chain carries TRBV18 and TRBJ2-7; TRBD1 agrees at 7 bases. From germline, CDR1 is KGHSH and CDR2 LQKENI. V lost 2 bases and J lost 0; bases outside the gene matches: 4. This CDR3 is 15 amino acids long. The CDR3 protein is CASSPGTASSYEQYF. CDR3 DNA: TGTGCCAGCTCACCAGGGACAGCCAGCTCCTACGAGCAGTACTTC.

This chain uses TRBV10-3 with TRBJ2-2; 9 nucleotides align to TRBD2. Per germline, CDR1 ENHRY and CDR2 SYGVKD. J gave up 7 bases and V 0 bases, and 6 bases lay outside the gene matches. The length of the CDR3 is 16 residues. Here the CDR3 reads CAISESVAGVVGELFF. The CDR3 nucleotides read TGTGCCATCAGTGAGTCGGTAGCGGGAGTTGTCGGGGAGCTGTTTTTT.

The chain couples TRBV10-3 to TRBJ1-1; perhaps TRBD1 as D (5 bases). V lost 4 bases and J 5 bases, leaving 14 bases between the germline ends. CDR1 and CDR2 (germline): ENHRY, SYGVKD. CDR3 length equals 14 residues. The CDR3: CAISGFSRGTEAFF. CDR3 DNA: TGTGCCATCAGTGGGTTTTCCCGGGGGACTGAAGCTTTCTTT.

This chain uses TRBV6-1 with TRBJ1-2; 12 positions agree with TRBD1. Germline V gene data show CDR1 as MNHNS and CDR2 as SASEGT. The junction had 10 bases not matched to a gene; V was cut back by 7 bases and J by 7 bases. CDR3 size: 15 residues. The CDR3 here is CASTLGTGGEGGYTF. The CDR3 bases are TGTGCCAGCACCCTAGGGACAGGGGGCGAAGGTGGCTACACCTTC.

This clone was observed a few times. The chain recombines TRBV6-1 with TRBJ2-7; 9 bases agree with TRBD1. The CDR3 contains 14 residues. V was clipped by 5 bases and J by 1 base; unmatched bases: 3. CDR1 and CDR2 from the germline V gene are MNHNS and SASEGT. CDR3 DNA: TGTGCCAGCAGTCGGACAGGGGAGTCCTACGAGCAGTACTTC. Protein product: CASSRTGESYEQYF.

This rearrangement joins TRBV5-1 to TRBJ2-3; TRBD1 agrees at 9 bases. V gave up 4 bases and J gave up 3 bases; unmatched junction bases: 9. The CDR3 loop spans 16 amino acids. CDR1 SGHRS and CDR2 YFSETQ come from the germline V gene. CDR3 sequence (DNA): TGCGCCAGCAGCCCACGGACCGGACAGGGGACAGATACGCAGTATTTT. Translating it yields CASSPRTGQGTDTQYF.

CDR3 protein: CASSVQAGGGTGELFF. Written as DNA, the CDR3 is TGTGCCAGCAGCGTCCAAGCGGGAGGAGGAACCGGGGAGCTGTTTTTT. This chain uses TRBV9 with TRBJ2-2; TRBD2 aligns across 9 bases. The junction had 7 bases not matched to a gene; V was cut back by 2 bases and J by 5 bases. This CDR3 has 16 residues. Germline CDR1 and CDR2: SGDLS and YYNGEE.

The gene calls are TRBV10-2 and TRBJ2-4; 7 nucleotides align to TRBD2. With 5 bases clipped from V and 6 bases from J, the junction kept 7 bases outside the gene matches. CDR1 and CDR2 from the germline V gene are WSHSY and SAAADI. The CDR3 has 14 amino acids. The CDR3 DNA follows: TGCGCCAGCAGTCCTTTATGGGGGGGAAACATTCAGTACTTC. Its protein product is CASSPLWGGNIQYF.

This clone was observed a single time. The rearrangement links TRBV28 to TRBJ1-2; a possible D gene is TRBD1 (6 bases). The germline V gene has CDR1 MDHEN and CDR2 SYDVKM. With 11 bases removed from V and 4 bases from J, the gap between germline ends came to 14 bases. The length of the CDR3 is 12 residues. The CDR3: CAVQGSTYGYTF. CDR3 DNA: TGTGCCGTACAGGGTTCTACCTATGGCTACACCTTC.

The CDR3 protein is CASSLDSSYEQYF. CDR3 DNA: TGTGCCAGCAGCTTAGATAGCTCCTACGAGCAGTACTTC. This chain links TRBV11-2 with TRBJ2-7; D call uncertain. This CDR3 region has 13 residues. V lost 0 bases to trimming and J lost 0 bases, with 3 bases between them. Germline lookup yields CDR1 SGHAT and CDR2 FQNNGV.

V usage is TRBV4-1 and J usage is TRBJ2-3; TRBD2 agrees at 9 bases. This CDR3 has 19 amino acids. Per germline, CDR1 MGHRA and CDR2 YSYEKL. J gave up 3 bases and V 0 bases, and 13 bases lay outside the gene matches. The CDR3, as DNA: TGCGCCAGCAGCCAAGAATTCGCGGGAGGGCCAGGTGTGACAGATACGCAGTATTTT. Encoded protein: CASSQEFAGGPGVTDTQYF.

Here the CDR3 DNA reads TGTGCCAGCTCACCAGGAGGCGCTGAAGCTTTCTTT. Translation: CASSPGGAEAFF. The chain carries TRBV18 and TRBJ1-1; D is ambiguous. The length of the CDR3 is 12 residues. Germline CDR1 KGHSH, CDR2 LQKENI. V dropped 2 bases and J dropped 6 bases, with 7 bases sitting between them.